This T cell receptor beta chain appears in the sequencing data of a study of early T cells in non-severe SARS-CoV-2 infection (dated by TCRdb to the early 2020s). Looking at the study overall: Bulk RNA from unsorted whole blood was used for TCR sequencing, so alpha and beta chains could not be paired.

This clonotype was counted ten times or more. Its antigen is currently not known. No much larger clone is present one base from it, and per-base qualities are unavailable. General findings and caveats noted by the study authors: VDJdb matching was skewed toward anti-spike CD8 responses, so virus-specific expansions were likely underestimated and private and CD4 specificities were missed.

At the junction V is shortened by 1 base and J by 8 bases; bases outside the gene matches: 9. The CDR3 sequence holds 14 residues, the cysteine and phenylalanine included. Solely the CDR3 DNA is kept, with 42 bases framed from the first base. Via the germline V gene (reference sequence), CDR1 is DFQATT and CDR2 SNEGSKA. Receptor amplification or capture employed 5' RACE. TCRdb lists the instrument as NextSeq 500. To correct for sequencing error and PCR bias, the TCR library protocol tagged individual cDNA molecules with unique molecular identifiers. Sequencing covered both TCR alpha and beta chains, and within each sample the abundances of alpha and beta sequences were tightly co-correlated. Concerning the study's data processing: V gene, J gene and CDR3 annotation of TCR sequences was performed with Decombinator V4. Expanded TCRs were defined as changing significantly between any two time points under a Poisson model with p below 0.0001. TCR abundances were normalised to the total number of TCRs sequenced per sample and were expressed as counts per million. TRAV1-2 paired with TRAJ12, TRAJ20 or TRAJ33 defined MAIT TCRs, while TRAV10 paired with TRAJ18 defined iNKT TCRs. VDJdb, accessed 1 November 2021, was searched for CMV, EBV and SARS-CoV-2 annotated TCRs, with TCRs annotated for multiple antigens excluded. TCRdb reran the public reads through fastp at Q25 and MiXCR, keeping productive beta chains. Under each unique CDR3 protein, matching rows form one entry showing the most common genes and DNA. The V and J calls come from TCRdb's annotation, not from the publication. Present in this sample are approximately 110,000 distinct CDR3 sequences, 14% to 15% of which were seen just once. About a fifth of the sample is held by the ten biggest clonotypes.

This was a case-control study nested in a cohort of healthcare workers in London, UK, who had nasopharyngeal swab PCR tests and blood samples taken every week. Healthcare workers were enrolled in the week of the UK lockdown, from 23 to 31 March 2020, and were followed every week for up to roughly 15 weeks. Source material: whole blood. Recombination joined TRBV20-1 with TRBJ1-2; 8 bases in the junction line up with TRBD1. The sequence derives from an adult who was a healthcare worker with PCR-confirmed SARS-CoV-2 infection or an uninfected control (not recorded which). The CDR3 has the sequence CSARGLQGAEGYTF. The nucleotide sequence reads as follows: TGCAGTGCTAGAGGGCTCCAGGGGGCAGAAGGCTACACCTTC.